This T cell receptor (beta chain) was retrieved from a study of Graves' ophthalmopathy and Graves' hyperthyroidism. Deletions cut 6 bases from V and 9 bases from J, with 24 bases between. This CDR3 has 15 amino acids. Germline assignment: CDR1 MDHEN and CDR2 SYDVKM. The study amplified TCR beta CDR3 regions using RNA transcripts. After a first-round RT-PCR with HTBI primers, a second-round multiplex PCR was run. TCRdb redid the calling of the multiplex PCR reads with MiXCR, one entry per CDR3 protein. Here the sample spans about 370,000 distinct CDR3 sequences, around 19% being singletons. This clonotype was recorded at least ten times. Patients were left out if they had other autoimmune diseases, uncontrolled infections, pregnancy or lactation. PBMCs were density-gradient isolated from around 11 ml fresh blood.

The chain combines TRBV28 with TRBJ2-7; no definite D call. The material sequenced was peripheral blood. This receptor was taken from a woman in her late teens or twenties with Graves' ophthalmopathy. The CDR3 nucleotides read TGTGCCAGCAGCGCGCCTGCCGAAGCACCTAATGGGCAGTACTTC. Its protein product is CASSAPAEAPNGQYF.